The rows below give T cell receptor beta chains drawn from one sample of a study of siplizumab effects on memory and regulatory T cells. No antigen has been assigned to these receptors. This table comes from immunoSEQ multiplex PCR, and its TCRdb copy is limited to in-frame clones, with some not included. Seen here are 9,500 to 13,000 clones, more than 35% observed once, and the top ten hold roughly 10%. The sequencing input was CFSE-low (dividing) CD8+ T cells sorted from an allogeneic mixed lymphocyte reaction. Every receptor here comes from a human donor in good health; the cells came from an allogeneic mixed lymphocyte reaction. Each CDR3 is given without its conserved first and last residue. The D gene is left open where the match is weak.

v_call: TRBV9; d_call: -; cdr3_aa: ASSVGDFADTQY
v_call: TRBV25-1; d_call: -; cdr3_aa: ASSEGGGEAF
v_call: TRBV7-6; d_call: -; cdr3_aa: ASSLVRGGGTEAF
v_call: TRBV27; d_call: -; cdr3_aa: ASSLSGSGYT
v_call: TRBV23-1; d_call: -; cdr3_aa: ASSQETVSYEQY
v_call: TRBV9; d_call: TRBD1; cdr3_aa: ASSVDRALNEKLF
v_call: TRBV11-3; d_call: -; cdr3_aa: ASSPRQTTGELF
v_call: TRBV4-1; d_call: TRBD2; cdr3_aa: ASSQDSAGGDTQY
v_call: TRBV9; d_call: -; cdr3_aa: PSRPGAGEQY
v_call: TRBV5-1; d_call: -; cdr3_aa: ASSHRLLYEQY
v_call: TRBV7-9; d_call: TRBD1; cdr3_aa: ASSSGQGMGEQY
v_call: TRBV6-6; d_call: -; cdr3_aa: ASSSTGNTEAF
v_call: TRBV18; d_call: TRBD1; cdr3_aa: ASSPGQGETYEQY
v_call: TRBV4-1; d_call: TRBD1; cdr3_aa: ASSPEDRGSLEQY